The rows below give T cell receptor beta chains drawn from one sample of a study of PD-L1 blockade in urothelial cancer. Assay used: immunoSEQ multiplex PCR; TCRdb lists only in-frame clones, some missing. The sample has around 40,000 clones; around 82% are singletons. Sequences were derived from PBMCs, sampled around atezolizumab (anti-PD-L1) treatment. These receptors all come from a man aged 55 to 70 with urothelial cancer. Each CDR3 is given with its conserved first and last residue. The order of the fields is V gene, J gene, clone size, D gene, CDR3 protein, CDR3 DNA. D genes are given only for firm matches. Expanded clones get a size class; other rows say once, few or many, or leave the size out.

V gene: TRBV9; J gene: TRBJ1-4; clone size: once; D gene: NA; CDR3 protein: CASSPRERAREKLFF; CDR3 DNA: TGTGCCAGCAGCCCCCGGGAGAGGGCCCGAGAAAAACTGTTTTTT
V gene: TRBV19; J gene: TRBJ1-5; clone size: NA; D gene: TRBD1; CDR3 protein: CASSWDRDQPQHF; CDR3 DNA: TGTGCCAGTAGCTGGGACAGAGATCAGCCCCAGCATTTT
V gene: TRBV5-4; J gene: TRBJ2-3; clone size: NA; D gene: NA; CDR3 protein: CASSRRGVDTQYF; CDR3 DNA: TGTGCCAGCAGCCGCCGCGGGGTAGATACGCAGTATTTT
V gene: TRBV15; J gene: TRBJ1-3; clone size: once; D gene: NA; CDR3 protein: CATSRDGIGNTIYF; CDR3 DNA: TGTGCCACCAGCAGAGACGGGATTGGAAACACCATATATTTT
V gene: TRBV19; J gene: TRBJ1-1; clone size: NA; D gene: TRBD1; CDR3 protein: CASSNDRGGTEAFF; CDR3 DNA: TGTGCCAGTAGTAACGACAGGGGTGGAACTGAAGCTTTCTTT
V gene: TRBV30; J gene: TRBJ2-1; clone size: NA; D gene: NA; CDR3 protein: CAWSVWTAYNEQFF; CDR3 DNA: TGTGCCTGGAGTGTCTGGACAGCCTACAATGAGCAGTTCTTC
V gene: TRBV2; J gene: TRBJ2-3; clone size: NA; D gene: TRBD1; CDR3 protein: CASTGGGGASTDTQYF; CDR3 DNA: TGTGCCAGCACAGGGGGTGGGGGAGCTAGCACAGATACGCAGTATTTT
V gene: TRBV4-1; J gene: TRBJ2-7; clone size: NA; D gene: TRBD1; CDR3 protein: CASSQDITTGRRAEQYF; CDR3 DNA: TGCGCCAGCAGCCAAGATATTACGACAGGGCGCAGGGCTGAGCAGTACTTC
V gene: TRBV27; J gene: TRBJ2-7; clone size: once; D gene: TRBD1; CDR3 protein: CASRRTGDYEQYF; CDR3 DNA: TGTGCCAGCAGGAGGACAGGGGACTACGAGCAGTACTTC
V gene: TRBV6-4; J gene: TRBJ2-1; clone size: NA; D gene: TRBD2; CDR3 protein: CASSDMALAGGNEQFF; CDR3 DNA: TGTGCCAGCAGTGACATGGCCCTAGCGGGAGGCAATGAGCAGTTCTTC
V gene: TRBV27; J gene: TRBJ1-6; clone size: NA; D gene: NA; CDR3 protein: CASSFQTAAGSPLHF; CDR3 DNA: TGTGCCAGCAGTTTCCAGACCGCGGCGGGTTCACCCCTCCACTTT
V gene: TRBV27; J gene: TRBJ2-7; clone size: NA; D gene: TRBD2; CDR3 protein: CASSLMSVPSSGSYEQYF; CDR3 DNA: TGTGCCAGCAGTTTGATGTCCGTTCCCTCTAGCGGGTCCTACGAGCAGTACTTC
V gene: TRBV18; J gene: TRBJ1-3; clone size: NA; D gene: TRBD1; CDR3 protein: CASSFSGTGNSGNTIYF; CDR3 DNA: TGTGCCAGCTCCTTTTCCGGGACAGGAAACTCTGGAAACACCATATATTTT
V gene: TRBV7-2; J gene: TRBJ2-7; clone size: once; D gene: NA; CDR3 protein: CASSTPGQAISYEQYF; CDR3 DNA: TGTGCCAGCAGCACACCGGGACAAGCGATCTCCTACGAGCAGTACTTC
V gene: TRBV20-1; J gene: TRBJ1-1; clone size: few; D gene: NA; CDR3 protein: CSARATAFF; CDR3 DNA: TGCAGTGCTAGAGCTACAGCTTTCTTT
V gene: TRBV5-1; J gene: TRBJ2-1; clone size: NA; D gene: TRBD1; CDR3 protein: CASSFDRVNEQFF; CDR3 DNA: TGCGCCAGCAGCTTCGACAGGGTCAATGAGCAGTTCTTC
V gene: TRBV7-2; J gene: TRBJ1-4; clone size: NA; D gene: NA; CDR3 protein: CASSLTRENEKLFF; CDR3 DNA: TGTGCCAGCAGCTTGACCCGGGAGAATGAAAAACTGTTTTTT
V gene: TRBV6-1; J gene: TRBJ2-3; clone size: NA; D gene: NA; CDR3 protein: CASSVTRVGTDTQYF; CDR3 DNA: TGTGCCAGCAGTGTAACCAGGGTCGGCACAGATACGCAGTATTTT